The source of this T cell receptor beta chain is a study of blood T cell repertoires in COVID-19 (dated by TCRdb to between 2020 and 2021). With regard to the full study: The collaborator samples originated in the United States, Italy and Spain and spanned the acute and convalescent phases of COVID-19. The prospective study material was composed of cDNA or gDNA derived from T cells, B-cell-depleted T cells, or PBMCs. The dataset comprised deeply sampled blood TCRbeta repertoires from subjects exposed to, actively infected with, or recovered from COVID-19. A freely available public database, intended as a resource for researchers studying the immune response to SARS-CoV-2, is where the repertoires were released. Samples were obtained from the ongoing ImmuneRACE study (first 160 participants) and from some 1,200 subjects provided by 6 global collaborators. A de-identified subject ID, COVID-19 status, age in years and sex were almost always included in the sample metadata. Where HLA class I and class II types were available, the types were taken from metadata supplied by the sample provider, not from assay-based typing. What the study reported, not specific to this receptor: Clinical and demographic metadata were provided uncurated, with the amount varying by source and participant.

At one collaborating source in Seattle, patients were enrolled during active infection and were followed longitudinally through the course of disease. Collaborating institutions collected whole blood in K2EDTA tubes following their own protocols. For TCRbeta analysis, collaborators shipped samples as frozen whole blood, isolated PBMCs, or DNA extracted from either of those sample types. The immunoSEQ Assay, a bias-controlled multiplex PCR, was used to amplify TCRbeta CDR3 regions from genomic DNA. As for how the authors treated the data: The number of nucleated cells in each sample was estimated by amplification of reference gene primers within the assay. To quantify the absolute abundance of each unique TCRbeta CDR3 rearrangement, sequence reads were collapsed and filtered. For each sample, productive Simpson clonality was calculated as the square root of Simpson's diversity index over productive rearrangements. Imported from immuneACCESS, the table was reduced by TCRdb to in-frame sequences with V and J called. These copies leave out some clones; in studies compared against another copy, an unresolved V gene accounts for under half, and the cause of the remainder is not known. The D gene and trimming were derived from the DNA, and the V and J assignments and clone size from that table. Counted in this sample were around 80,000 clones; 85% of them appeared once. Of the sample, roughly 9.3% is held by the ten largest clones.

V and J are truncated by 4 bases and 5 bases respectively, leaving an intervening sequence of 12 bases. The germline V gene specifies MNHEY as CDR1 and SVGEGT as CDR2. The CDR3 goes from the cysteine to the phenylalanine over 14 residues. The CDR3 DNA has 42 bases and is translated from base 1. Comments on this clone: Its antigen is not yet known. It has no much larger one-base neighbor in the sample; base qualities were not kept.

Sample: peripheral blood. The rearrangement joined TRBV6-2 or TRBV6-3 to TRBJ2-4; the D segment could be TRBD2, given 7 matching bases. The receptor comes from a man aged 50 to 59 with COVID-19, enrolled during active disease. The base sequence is TGTGCCAGCAGTTGGGAGGGGGGACAAAACATTCAGTACTTC. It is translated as CASSWEGGQNIQYF.